A selection of T cell receptor beta chains follows, all from one sample in a study of blood T cell repertoires in COVID-19. The repertoire was sequenced with immunoSEQ multiplex PCR; TCRdb's copy has only in-frame clones and lacks some. The profile covers 40,000 to 60,000 clones, with roughly 88% appearing a single time and over 12% taken by the ten largest. Sequenced input: peripheral blood. All receptors derive from a human donor in a cohort sampled during active COVID-19. CDR3s include the opening cysteine and the closing phenylalanine or tryptophan. A D gene is named only where the DNA matches it firmly. Part of the rows lack a size; the others show once, few, many or a class for expanded clones.

>TRBV10-3|few|TRBJ2-2|TRBD2
TGTGCCATCAGTGAGAGACTAGCGGGGACCGGGGAGCTGTTTTTT
CAISERLAGTGELFF
>TRBV11-3|NA|TRBJ2-7|NA
TGTGCCAGCAGCATATCCACAGGCTACGAGCAGTACTTC
CASSISTGYEQYF
>TRBV7-3|NA|TRBJ2-7|TRBD1
TGTGCCAGCAGCTTAATGGGCGGGACAGGGAGGTACGAGCAGTACTTC
CASSLMGGTGRYEQYF
>TRBV5-6|once|TRBJ1-3|NA
TGTGCCAGCAGCCCCGGCGGTTCTGGAAACACCATATATTTT
CASSPGGSGNTIYF
>TRBV5-1|NA|TRBJ2-5|NA
TGCGCCAGCAGCAGTTCTGGCGAGACCCAGTACTTC
CASSSSGETQYF
>TRBV11-1|NA|TRBJ1-3|NA
TGTGCCAGCAGCTTAACAGACCTCTCTGGAAACACCATATATTTT
CASSLTDLSGNTIYF
>TRBV2|NA|TRBJ1-2|NA
TGTGCCAGCAGTGGTGGTCTAAGTAGTGGCTACACCTTC
CASSGGLSSGYTF
>TRBV28|NA|TRBJ1-1|TRBD1
TGTGCCAGCAGTAATTTTTTGGGACAGGGGGTTTGGACTGAAGCTTTCTTT
CASSNFLGQGVWTEAFF
>TRBV5-1|NA|TRBJ2-7|TRBD1
TGCGCCAGCAGCTTAGGGACAGGGGGCCTCCACGAGCAGTACTTC
CASSLGTGGLHEQYF
>TRBV18|few|TRBJ2-2|TRBD1
TGTGCCAGCTCCCCCAACAGGGGCCGGGACGCCGGGGAGCTGTTTTTT
CASSPNRGRDAGELFF
>TRBV27|few|TRBJ1-1|NA
TGTGCCAGCAGTCCAAGGGTAGGGGGGAACACTGAAGCTTTCTTT
CASSPRVGGNTEAFF
>TRBV30|few|TRBJ1-5|NA
TGTGCCTGGAGTGGCGCCAATCAGCCCCAGCATTTT
CAWSGANQPQHF
>TRBV30|NA|TRBJ2-7|NA
TGTGCCTGGACTCGGGATTCTGCCTACGAGCAGTACTTC
CAWTRDSAYEQYF
>TRBV7-8|once|TRBJ2-7|NA
TGTGCCAGCAGCTTAGGTCTCAGGGTTAACGAGCAGTACTTC
CASSLGLRVNEQYF
>TRBV13|NA|TRBJ1-3|TRBD1
TGTGCCAGCAGCTTTCACCCAGTGACAGGGACCGCCGGTAACACCATATATTTT
CASSFHPVTGTAGNTIYF
>TRBV10-3|NA|TRBJ1-1|NA
TGTGCCATCAGTGAGCCAGGGTGGGCGAACACTGAAGCTTTCTTT
CAISEPGWANTEAFF
>TRBV5-4|NA|TRBJ2-5|TRBD1
TGTGCCAGCAGCTCCGGGACAGGGGTAGGAGAGACCCAGTACTTC
CASSSGTGVGETQYF
>TRBV2|NA|TRBJ1-2|TRBD1
TGTGCCAGCAACAGGGGCCTTAACTATGGCTACACCTTC
CASNRGLNYGYTF
>TRBV7-6|NA|TRBJ2-5|TRBD2
TGTGCCAGCAGCTTATCTAGCGGGGGGAGGGACCAGTACTTC
CASSLSSGGRDQYF
>TRBV18|NA|TRBJ2-2|TRBD1
TGTGCCAGCTCACCGGACAGGAAGAACACCGGGGAGCTGTTTTTT
CASSPDRKNTGELFF
>TRBV29-1|few|TRBJ2-3|TRBD2
TGCAGCGTACCACTAGCGGGAGTTGATACGCAGTATTTT
CSVPLAGVDTQYF
>TRBV30|NA|TRBJ2-7|TRBD1
TGTGCCTGGAACCGACAGGGGTCGACGGGAGAGCAGTACTTC
CAWNRQGSTGEQYF
>TRBV7-3|NA|TRBJ2-1|TRBD2
TGTGCCAGCAGCCCACAACGTCCCGGGACTAGCGGGGGCCCCTCCTACAATGAGCAGTTCTTC
CASSPQRPGTSGGPSYNEQFF
>TRBV28|NA|TRBJ1-4|NA
TGTGCCAGCAGTGTCTACTCGGGGGGACTGGGTGAAAAACTGTTTTTT
CASSVYSGGLGEKLFF
>TRBV7-2|NA|TRBJ2-1|NA
TGTGCCAGCAGCTTAGTACAGGCCTACAATGAGCAGTTCTTC
CASSLVQAYNEQFF
>TRBV19|NA|TRBJ2-5|TRBD2
TGTGCCAGTAGTATAGGGGGACTAGCGGGATTGGGTGGAGAGACCCAGTACTTC
CASSIGGLAGLGGETQYF
>TRBV28|NA|TRBJ1-1|NA
TGTGCCAGCAGCAGCCCAGTGATCGGACACCGGAACACTGAAGCTTTCTTT
CASSSPVIGHRNTEAFF
>TRBV18|NA|TRBJ2-7|NA
TGTGCCAGCTCACCACCGGTAGCGAGTGGCGAGCAGTACTTC
CASSPPVASGEQYF
>TRBV3-1/TRBV3-2|NA|TRBJ2-7|TRBD1
TGTGCCAGCAGCCAAGTTTATGGCGGAATCACCGGGACAGGGTTGGGGGAGCAGTACTTC
CASSQVYGGITGTGLGEQYF
>TRBV6-5|NA|TRBJ2-3|TRBD1
TGTGCCAGCAGTCAGGACAGGGATACGCAGTATTTT
CASSQDRDTQYF
>TRBV7-9|few|TRBJ2-7|NA
TGTGCCAGCAGCCTAGAGGAGGCCTACGAGCAGTACTTC
CASSLEEAYEQYF
>TRBV25-1|NA|TRBJ2-2|TRBD1
TGTGCCAGCAGCGCTTTGGACAGGGCCGGGGAGCTGTTTTTT
CASSALDRAGELFF
>TRBV6-5|once|TRBJ2-2|TRBD2
TGTGCCAGCAGTTACCATAGCGGGATCGGGGAGCTGTTTTTT
CASSYHSGIGELFF
>TRBV29-1|NA|TRBJ1-3|TRBD1
TGCAGCGTTGATCAGGGGGCGTCGGGAAACACCATATATTTT
CSVDQGASGNTIYF
>TRBV18|NA|TRBJ1-1|TRBD1
TGTGCCAGCTCACCAGTGGCAGGGGGCAGGACTGAAGCTTTCTTT
CASSPVAGGRTEAFF
>TRBV7-9|few|TRBJ1-5|NA
TGTGCCAGCAGTCCCACAGGGCGCAATCAGCCCCAGCATTTT
CASSPTGRNQPQHF
>TRBV14|NA|TRBJ1-4|TRBD1
TGTGCCAGCAGCCAAGGGAGAAAGACAGGGGTGCTCGAAAAACTGTTTTTT
CASSQGRKTGVLEKLFF
>TRBV5-1|NA|TRBJ2-5|NA
TGCGCCAGCAGCTTTACGACGACAGGACAAGAGACCCAGTACTTC
CASSFTTTGQETQYF
>TRBV25-1|NA|TRBJ2-2|NA
TGTGCCAGCAGTGAATTATTTTGGACAGAGAACACCGGGGAGCTGTTTTTT
CASSELFWTENTGELFF
>TRBV27|NA|TRBJ1-5|NA
TGTGCCAGCAGTCGACAGGCGGCCAATCAGCCCCAGCATTTT
CASSRQAANQPQHF
>TRBV29-1|NA|TRBJ1-2|TRBD1
TGCAGCGCGGTGCGCGGGACAGAAGACTCGGGCTACACCTTC
CSAVRGTEDSGYTF
>TRBV27|NA|TRBJ2-3|NA
TGTGCCAGCAGTTTTCGGCTAGGTGCGCAGTATTTT
CASSFRLGAQYF
>TRBV30|NA|TRBJ2-4|NA
TGTGCCTGGAACAGCCAAGCAGCCAAAAACATTCAGTACTTC
CAWNSQAAKNIQYF
>TRBV7-2|NA|TRBJ2-7|NA
TGTGCCAGCAGCTTATCCCCCGGGAGCTTGTACGAGCAGTACTTC
CASSLSPGSLYEQYF
>TRBV2|few|TRBJ1-1|NA
TGTGCCAGCAGTTACATCACAGGTGGAGCTTTCTTT
CASSYITGGAFF
>TRBV18|NA|TRBJ2-4|NA
TGTGCCAGCTCCCCCCCCGAGGGGGTTGGCAAAAACATTCAGTACTTC
CASSPPEGVGKNIQYF
>TRBV5-1|NA|TRBJ1-1|NA
TGCGCCAGCAGCTTGGACGGGGAACCGAACACTGAAGCTTTCTTT
CASSLDGEPNTEAFF
>TRBV28|NA|TRBJ2-2|TRBD1
TGTGCCAGCAGGAAGGACAGGGCAAAAACTAACACCGGGGAGCTGTTTTTT
CASRKDRAKTNTGELFF
>TRBV29-1|NA|TRBJ1-3|NA
TGCAGCGTTCAACGGTTCTCTGGAAACACCATATATTTT
CSVQRFSGNTIYF